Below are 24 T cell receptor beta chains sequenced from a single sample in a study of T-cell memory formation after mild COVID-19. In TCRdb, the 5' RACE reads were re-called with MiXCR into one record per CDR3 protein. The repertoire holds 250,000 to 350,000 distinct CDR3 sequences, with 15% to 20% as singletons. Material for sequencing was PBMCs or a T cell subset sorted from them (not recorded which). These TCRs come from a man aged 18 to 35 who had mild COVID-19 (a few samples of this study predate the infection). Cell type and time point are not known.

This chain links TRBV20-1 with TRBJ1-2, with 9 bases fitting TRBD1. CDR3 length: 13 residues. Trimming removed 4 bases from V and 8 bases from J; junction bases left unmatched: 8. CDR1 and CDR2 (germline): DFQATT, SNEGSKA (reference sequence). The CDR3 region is CSATLGQGVGYTF. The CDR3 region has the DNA TGCAGTGCTACCCTGGGACAGGGAGTCGGCTACACCTTC.

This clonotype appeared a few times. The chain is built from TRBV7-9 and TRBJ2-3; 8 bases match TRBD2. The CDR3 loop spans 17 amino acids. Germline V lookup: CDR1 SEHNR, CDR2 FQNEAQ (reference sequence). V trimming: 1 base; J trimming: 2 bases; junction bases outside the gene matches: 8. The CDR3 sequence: CASSLEPSGRFTDTQYF. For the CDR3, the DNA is TGTGCCAGCAGCTTAGAACCTAGCGGGCGATTCACAGATACGCAGTATTTT.

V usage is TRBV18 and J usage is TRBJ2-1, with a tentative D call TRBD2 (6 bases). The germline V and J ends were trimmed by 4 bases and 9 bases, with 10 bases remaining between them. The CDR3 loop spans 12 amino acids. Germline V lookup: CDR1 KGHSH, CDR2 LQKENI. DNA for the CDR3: TGTGCCAGCTCACGCGGGGATGGTGAGCAGTTCTTC. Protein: CASSRGDGEQFF.

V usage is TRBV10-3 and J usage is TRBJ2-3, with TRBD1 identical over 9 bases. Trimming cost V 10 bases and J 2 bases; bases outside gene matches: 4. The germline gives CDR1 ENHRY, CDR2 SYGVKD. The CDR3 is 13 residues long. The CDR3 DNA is TGTGCCACCAGGGACAGGGACACAGATACGCAGTATTTT. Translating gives CATRDRDTDTQYF.

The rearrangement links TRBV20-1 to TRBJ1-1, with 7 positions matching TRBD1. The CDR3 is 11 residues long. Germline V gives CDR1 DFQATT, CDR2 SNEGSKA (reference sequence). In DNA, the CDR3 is TGCGGGGGATCAGGGGGACACGAAGCTTTCTTT. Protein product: CGGSGGHEAFF.

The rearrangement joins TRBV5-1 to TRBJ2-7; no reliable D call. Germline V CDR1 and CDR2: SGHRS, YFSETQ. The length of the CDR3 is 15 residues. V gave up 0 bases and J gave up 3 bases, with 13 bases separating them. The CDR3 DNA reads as TGCGCCAGCAGCTTGGCCAACGGCGGAGTCTACGAGCAGTACTTC. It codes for CASSLANGGVYEQYF.

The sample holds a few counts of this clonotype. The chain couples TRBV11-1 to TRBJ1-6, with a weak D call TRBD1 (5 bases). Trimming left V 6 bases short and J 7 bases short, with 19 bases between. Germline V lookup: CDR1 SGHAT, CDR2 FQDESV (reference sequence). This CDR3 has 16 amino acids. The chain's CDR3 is CASSPDLGRVNSPLHF. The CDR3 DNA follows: TGTGCCAGCAGTCCGGATCTTGGCAGGGTGAATTCACCCCTCCACTTT.

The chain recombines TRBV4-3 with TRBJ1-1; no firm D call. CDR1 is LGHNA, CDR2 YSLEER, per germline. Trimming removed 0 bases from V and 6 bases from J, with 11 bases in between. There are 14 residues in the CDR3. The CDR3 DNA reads TGCGCCAGCAGCCAAGATCTAGACGGCGCTGAAGCTTTCTTT. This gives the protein CASSQDLDGAEAFF.

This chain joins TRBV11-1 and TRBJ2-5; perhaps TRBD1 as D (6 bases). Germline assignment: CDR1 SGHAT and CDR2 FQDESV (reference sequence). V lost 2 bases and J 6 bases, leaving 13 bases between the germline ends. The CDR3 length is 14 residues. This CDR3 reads CASSLSTTGQTQYF. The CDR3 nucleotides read TGTGCCAGCAGCTTATCTACGACAGGACAGACCCAGTACTTC.

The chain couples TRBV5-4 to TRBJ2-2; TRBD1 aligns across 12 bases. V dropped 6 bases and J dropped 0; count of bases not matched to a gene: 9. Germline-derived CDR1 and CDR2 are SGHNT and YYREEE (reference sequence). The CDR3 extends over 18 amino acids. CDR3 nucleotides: TGTGCCAGCAACTCCCCGGGACAGGGGGCTTCGAACACCGGGGAGCTGTTTTTT. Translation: CASNSPGQGASNTGELFF.

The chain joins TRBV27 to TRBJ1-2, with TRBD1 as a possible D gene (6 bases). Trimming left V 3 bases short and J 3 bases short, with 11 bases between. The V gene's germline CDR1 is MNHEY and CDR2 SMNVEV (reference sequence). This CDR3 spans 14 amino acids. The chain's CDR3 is CASSFRGADYGYTF. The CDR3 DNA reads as TGTGCCAGCAGTTTTCGGGGGGCGGACTATGGCTACACCTTC.

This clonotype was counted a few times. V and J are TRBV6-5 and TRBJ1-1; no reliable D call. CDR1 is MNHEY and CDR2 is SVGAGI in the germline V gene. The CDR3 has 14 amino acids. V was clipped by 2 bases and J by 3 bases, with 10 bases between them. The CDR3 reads CASSYGGRYTEAFF. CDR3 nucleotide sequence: TGTGCCAGCAGTTACGGAGGGCGCTACACTGAAGCTTTCTTT.

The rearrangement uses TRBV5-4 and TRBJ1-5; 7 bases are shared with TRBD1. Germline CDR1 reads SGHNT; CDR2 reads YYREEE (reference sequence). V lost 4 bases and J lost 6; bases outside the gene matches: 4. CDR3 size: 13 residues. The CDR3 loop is CASSQGVSQPQHF. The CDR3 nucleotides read TGTGCCAGCAGCCAGGGGGTTAGTCAGCCCCAGCATTTT.

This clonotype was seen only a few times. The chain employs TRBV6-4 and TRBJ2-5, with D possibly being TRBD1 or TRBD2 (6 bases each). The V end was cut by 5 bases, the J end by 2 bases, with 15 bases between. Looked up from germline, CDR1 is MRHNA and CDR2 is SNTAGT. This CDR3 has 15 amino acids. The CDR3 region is CASSYSEGGQETQYF. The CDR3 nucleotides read TGTGCCAGCAGTTATTCGGAAGGGGGGCAAGAGACCCAGTACTTC.

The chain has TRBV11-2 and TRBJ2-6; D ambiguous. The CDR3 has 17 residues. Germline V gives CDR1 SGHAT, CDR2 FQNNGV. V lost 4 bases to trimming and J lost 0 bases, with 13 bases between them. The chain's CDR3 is CASSSVAISSGANVLTF. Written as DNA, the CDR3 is TGTGCCAGCAGCTCGGTGGCAATAAGCTCTGGGGCCAACGTCCTGACTTTC.

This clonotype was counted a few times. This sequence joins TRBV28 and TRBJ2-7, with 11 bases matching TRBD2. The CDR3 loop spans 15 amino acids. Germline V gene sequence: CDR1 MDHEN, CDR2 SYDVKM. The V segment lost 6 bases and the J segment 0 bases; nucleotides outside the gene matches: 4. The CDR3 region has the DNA TGTGCCAGCAGAAATAGCGGGGGGGTCTCCTACGAGCAGTACGTC. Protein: CASRNSGGVSYEQYV.

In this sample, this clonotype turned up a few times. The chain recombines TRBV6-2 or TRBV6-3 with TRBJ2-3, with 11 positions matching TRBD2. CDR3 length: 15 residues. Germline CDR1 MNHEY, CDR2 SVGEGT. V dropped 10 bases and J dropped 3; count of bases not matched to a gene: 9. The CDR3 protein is CATQLAGDSTDTQYF. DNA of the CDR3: TGTGCCACGCAACTAGCGGGGGACTCTACAGATACGCAGTATTTT.

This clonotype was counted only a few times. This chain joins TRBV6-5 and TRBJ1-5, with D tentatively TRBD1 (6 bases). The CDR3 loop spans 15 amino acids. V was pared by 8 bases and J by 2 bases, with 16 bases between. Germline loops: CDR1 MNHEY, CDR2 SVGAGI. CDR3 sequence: CASSAGGPGNQPQHF. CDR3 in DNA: TGTGCCAGCTCCGCGGGGGGCCCGGGCAATCAGCCCCAGCATTTT.

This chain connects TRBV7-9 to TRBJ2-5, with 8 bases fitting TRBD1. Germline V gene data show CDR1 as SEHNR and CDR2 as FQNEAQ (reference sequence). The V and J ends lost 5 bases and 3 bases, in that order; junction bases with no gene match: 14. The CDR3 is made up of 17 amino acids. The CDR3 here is CASSPLDRGDGEETQYF. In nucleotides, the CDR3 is TGTGCCAGCAGCCCCCTAGACAGGGGAGACGGCGAAGAGACCCAGTACTTC.

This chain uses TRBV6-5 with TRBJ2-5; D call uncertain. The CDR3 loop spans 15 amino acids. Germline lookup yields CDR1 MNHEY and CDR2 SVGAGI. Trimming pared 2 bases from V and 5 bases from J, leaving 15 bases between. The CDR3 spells CASSYTPYGRETQYF. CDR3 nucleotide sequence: TGTGCCAGCAGTTACACTCCTTACGGGCGGGAGACCCAGTACTTC.

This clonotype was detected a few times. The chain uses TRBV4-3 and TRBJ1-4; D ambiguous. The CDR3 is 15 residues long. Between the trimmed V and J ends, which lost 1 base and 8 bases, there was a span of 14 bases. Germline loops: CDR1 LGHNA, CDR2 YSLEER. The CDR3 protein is CASSQARNGIEKLFF. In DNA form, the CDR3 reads TGCGCCAGCAGCCAAGCTAGGAACGGTATAGAAAAACTGTTTTTT.

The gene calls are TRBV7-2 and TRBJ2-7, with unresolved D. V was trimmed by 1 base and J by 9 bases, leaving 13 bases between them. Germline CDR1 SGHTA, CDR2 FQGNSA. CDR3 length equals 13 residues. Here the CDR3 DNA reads TGTGCCAGCAGCTTAGGGCCCCAGAACGGGCAGTACTTC. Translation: CASSLGPQNGQYF.

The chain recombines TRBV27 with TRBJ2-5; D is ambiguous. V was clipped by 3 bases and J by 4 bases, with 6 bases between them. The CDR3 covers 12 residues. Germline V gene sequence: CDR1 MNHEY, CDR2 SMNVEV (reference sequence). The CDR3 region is CASSFNRETQYF. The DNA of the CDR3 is TGTGCCAGCAGTTTCAACCGAGAGACCCAGTACTTC.

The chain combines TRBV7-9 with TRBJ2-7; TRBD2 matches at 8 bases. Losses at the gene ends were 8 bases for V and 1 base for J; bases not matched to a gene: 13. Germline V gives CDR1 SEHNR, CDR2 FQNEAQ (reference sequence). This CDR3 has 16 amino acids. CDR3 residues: CASAWDSGGLSYEQYF. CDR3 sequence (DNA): TGTGCCAGCGCTTGGGATTCGGGGGGGTTATCCTACGAGCAGTACTTC.